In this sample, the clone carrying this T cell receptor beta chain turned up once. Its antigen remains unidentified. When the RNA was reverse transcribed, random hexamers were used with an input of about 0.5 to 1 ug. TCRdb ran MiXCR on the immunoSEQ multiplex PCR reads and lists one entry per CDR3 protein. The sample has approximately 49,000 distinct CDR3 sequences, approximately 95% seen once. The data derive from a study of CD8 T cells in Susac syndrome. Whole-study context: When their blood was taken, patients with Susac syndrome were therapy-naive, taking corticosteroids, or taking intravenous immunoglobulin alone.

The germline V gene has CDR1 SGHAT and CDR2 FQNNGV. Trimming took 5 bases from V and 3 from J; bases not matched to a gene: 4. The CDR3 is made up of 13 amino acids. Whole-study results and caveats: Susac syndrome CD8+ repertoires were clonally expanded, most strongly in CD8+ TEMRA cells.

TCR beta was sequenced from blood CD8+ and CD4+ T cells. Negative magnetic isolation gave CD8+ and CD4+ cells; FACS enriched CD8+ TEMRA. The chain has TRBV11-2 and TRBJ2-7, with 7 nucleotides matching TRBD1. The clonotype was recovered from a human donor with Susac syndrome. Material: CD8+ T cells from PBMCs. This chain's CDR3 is CASSIGQVYEQYF. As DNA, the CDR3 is TGTGCCAGCAGCATCGGACAGGTCTACGAGCAGTACTTC. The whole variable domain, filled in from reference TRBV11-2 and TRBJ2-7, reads EAGVAQSPRYKIIEKRQSVAFWCNPISGHATLYWYQQILGQGPKLLIQFQNNGVVDDSQLPKDRFSAERLKGVDSTLKIQPAKLEDSAVYLCASSIGQVYEQYFGPGTRLTVT.